This T cell receptor beta chain is from a study of T cell responses to AZD1222 COVID-19 vaccine. Study-wide findings and caveats: Distributed over spike, vaccine-associated CD4 TCRs predominated at 160-218 and 743-854.

This CDR3 region has 14 residues. Germline V gene sequence: CDR1 MNHEY, CDR2 SMNVEV (reference sequence). V was cut by 8 bases and J by 1 base, with 14 bases left in between. Comment on this clone: Its antigen is unidentified.

Sequencing used immunoSEQ multiplex PCR; TCRdb keeps in-frame clones, though not all of them. The data show about 140,000 clones, more than 80% seen once. This chain uses TRBV27 with TRBJ1-1; D ambiguous. The TCR sequence derives from an adult in good health. Sequencing was performed on peripheral blood, taken on day 0 of MenACWY control vaccination. The chain's CDR3 is CASSSRGWNTEAFF. The CDR3, as DNA: TGTGCCAGCTCGAGTCGGGGATGGAACACTGAAGCTTTCTTT.